This T cell receptor (beta chain) stems from a study of cytotoxic CD8 clonotypes in ibrutinib-treated CLL. Study-level background: Response samples came after a median about 11 months of treatment, range 6 to 36.

As input for TCR beta libraries, approximately 2.1 micrograms of genomic DNA came from cryopreserved PBMCs. Whole-study results and caveats: Public clonotypes, rarely seen, contracted or held steady on treatment.

TCRdb's table, derived via immunoSEQ multiplex PCR, lists solely in-frame clones and lacks some. The sample carries 110,000 or so clones, approximately 58% recorded once. Between the trimmed V and J ends, which lost 5 bases and 9 bases, there was a span of 14 bases. CDR1 is SGHAT and CDR2 is FQNNGV in the germline V gene. The CDR3 is 13 residues long. As regards this clone: Its specificity is not known.

This specimen consisted of PBMCs, obtained after 24 months of ibrutinib treatment. The receptor was isolated from a human donor with chronic lymphocytic leukemia. This chain uses TRBV11-2 with TRBJ2-1; D possibly matches TRBD1 or TRBD2 (5 bases each). In DNA, the CDR3 is TGTGCCAGCAGCATTCCGGGACGATCTGAGCAGTTCTTC. As protein: CASSIPGRSEQFF.